Listed below are T cell receptor beta chains from one sample, sequenced in a study of blood T cell repertoires in COVID-19. TCRdb's copy holds only in-frame clones and misses some; the assay was immunoSEQ multiplex PCR. This sample has hundreds of thousands of clones; roughly 85% occur once, and the top ten carry roughly 2%. Sample: PBMCs or T cells enriched from blood (not recorded which). All receptors come from a woman aged 18-29 years with acute COVID-19. Each CDR3 is given with its conserved first and last residue. Fields, in order: V gene, D gene, J gene, clone size, CDR3 DNA, CDR3 protein. The D gene is left open where the match is weak. Only some rows state a clone size, as once, few, many or a class for expanded clones.

TRBV7-9	NA	TRBJ1-1	NA	TGTGCCAGCAGCTTAGGGACAGAGCGTGAAGCTTTCTTT	CASSLGTEREAFF
TRBV3-1/TRBV3-2	TRBD2	TRBJ2-6	NA	TGTGCCAGCAGCCAAGATCGAAGCGGGAGGGCCTCTGGGGCCAACGTCCTGACTTTC	CASSQDRSGRASGANVLTF
TRBV4-3	TRBD2	TRBJ2-1	NA	TGCGCCAGCAGCCAGAGGGGCGGGAGTTACTTCAATGAGCAGTTCTTC	CASSQRGGSYFNEQFF
TRBV6-5	TRBD1	TRBJ1-1	NA	TGTGTGACTCCGGGACAGGGATTTCGGGACACTGAAGCTTTCTTT	CVTPGQGFRDTEAFF
TRBV5-5	NA	TRBJ2-7	NA	TGTGCCAGCAGCTTGGAGTATGGTACGGGGTATCAGCAGTACTTC	CASSLEYGTGYQQYF
TRBV20-1	NA	TRBJ1-5	NA	TGCAGTGCTAGTTCAAATCAGCCCCAGCATTTT	CSASSNQPQHF
TRBV21-1	NA	TRBJ2-7	NA	TGTGCCAGCAGCAAAGAGGACCCCGGGACAGGGATCTACGAGCAGTACTTC	CASSKEDPGTGIYEQYF
TRBV15	NA	TRBJ1-5	NA	TGTGCCACCAGCAGAGTCTTGGGGGGATGGCAGCCCCAGCATTTT	CATSRVLGGWQPQHF
TRBV5-6	NA	TRBJ2-5	NA	TGTGCCAGCAAACCGAGGGGGAGAGTCCAAGAGACCCAGTACTTC	CASKPRGRVQETQYF
TRBV6-1	NA	TRBJ1-6	NA	TGTGCCAGCAGTGAAGCAGGGGCCAATAATTCACCCCTCCACTTT	CASSEAGANNSPLHF
TRBV5-1	NA	TRBJ2-5	NA	TGCGCCAGCAGCTTGAACAACCAAGAGACCCAGTACTTC	CASSLNNQETQYF
TRBV4-2	TRBD2	TRBJ2-1	NA	TGTGCCAGCAGCCAAGATCCGAGCGGGGGGGCCTATGAGCAGTTCTTC	CASSQDPSGGAYEQFF
TRBV2	NA	TRBJ1-6	NA	TGTGCCAGCATCACCGGGACATACTCACCCCTCCACTTT	CASITGTYSPLHF
TRBV25-1	TRBD1	TRBJ2-1	NA	TGTGCCAGCAGTCTTACGACAGGGAGCTCCTACAATGAGCAGTTCTTC	CASSLTTGSSYNEQFF
TRBV6-1	NA	TRBJ1-1	NA	TGTGCCAGCAGTGACAGGACTGAAGCTTTCTTT	CASSDRTEAFF
TRBV6-5	NA	TRBJ1-2	NA	TGTGCCAGCAGTTCATCCTTCAGGGATCTTAACTATGGCTACACCTTC	CASSSSFRDLNYGYTF
TRBV5-6	NA	TRBJ1-6	NA	TGTGCCAGCAGCTTGTCGGGGGGCGTTGGTTCACCCCTCCACTTT	CASSLSGGVGSPLHF
TRBV19	TRBD2	TRBJ2-1	NA	TGTGCCAGTACCCTTTACGACGGGGGGAGAAATGAGCAGTTCTTC	CASTLYDGGRNEQFF
TRBV12-5	NA	TRBJ2-7	NA	TGTGCTAGTGGTTTGAGTGGACAGATCTACGAGCAGTACTTC	CASGLSGQIYEQYF
TRBV20-1	TRBD1	TRBJ1-5	NA	TGCAGTGCTAGTAAGTCCTTCCGGGACAGGGGTCAGCCCCAGCATTTT	CSASKSFRDRGQPQHF
TRBV28	NA	TRBJ1-5	NA	TGTGCCAGCAGTGGCGGGGAAAATCAGCCCCAGCATTTT	CASSGGENQPQHF
TRBV6-5	NA	TRBJ1-2	NA	TGTGCCAGCAGTTATCAGTCGACAGCGGGGGGCTACACCTTC	CASSYQSTAGGYTF
TRBV9	NA	TRBJ2-1	once	TGTGCCAGCAGCAGTAGCTGGCGGGGGCAAGATGAGCAGTTCTTC	CASSSSWRGQDEQFF
TRBV6-5	TRBD1	TRBJ1-2	NA	TGTGCCAGCAGAGGACAGGGTAGGGACTATGGCTACACCTTC	CASRGQGRDYGYTF
TRBV5-1	TRBD1	TRBJ1-1	NA	TGCGCCAGCAGCTTGGGCGGACAGGGAACTGAAGCTTTCTTT	CASSLGGQGTEAFF
TRBV30	NA	TRBJ2-7	NA	TGTGCCTGGAGTATTACAGAAATCTCCTACGAGCAGTACTTC	CAWSITEISYEQYF
TRBV20-1	TRBD1	TRBJ1-6	NA	TGCAGTGCTAGTGGGACAGGTTTTAATTCACCCCTCCACTTT	CSASGTGFNSPLHF
TRBV27	NA	TRBJ1-4	NA	TGTGCCAGCAGTTTACGGAGCTCTAATGAAAAACTGTTTTTT	CASSLRSSNEKLFF
TRBV30	NA	TRBJ1-4	NA	TGTGCCTGGAGTGTACAGGGTGAAAAACTGTTTTTT	CAWSVQGEKLFF
TRBV10-1	TRBD1	TRBJ2-3	NA	TGCGCCAGCAGTGAGGGACAGGACCCAGATACGCAGTATTTT	CASSEGQDPDTQYF
TRBV4-1	NA	TRBJ1-5	NA	TGCGCCAGCAGCTTGGACGGGGGTCAGCCCCAGCATTTT	CASSLDGGQPQHF
TRBV3-1/TRBV3-2	TRBD2	TRBJ2-7	NA	TGTGCCAGCAGCACGGGACTAGCGGGGAGGGAGCAGTACTTC	CASSTGLAGREQYF
TRBV9	NA	TRBJ2-3	NA	TGTGCCAGCAGCGTCGGGCGGGGTAGCGCAGATACGCAGTATTTT	CASSVGRGSADTQYF
TRBV10-3	TRBD2	TRBJ2-7	NA	TGTGCCATCGGACTAGCGGGGGACTACGATCAGTACTTC	CAIGLAGDYDQYF
TRBV3-1/TRBV3-2	NA	TRBJ2-3	NA	TGTGCCAGCAGCCCATCTAGAAACACAGATACGCAGTATTTT	CASSPSRNTDTQYF
TRBV5-4	NA	TRBJ2-1	once	TGTGCCAGCAGCCCAGGGGCAGGTAATGAGCAGTTCTTC	CASSPGAGNEQFF
TRBV24-1	NA	TRBJ2-1	NA	TGTGCCACCAGTGATTTCGCGGGGTCCAATGAGCAGTTCTTC	CATSDFAGSNEQFF
TRBV5-1	NA	TRBJ2-7	once	TGCGCCAGCAGCTCCCACGTTCCTGCGACCTACGAGCAGTACTTC	CASSSHVPATYEQYF
TRBV7-2	TRBD1	TRBJ1-3	NA	TGTGCCAGCAGCTCCACAGGGGTAGCTGGAAACACCATATATTTT	CASSSTGVAGNTIYF
TRBV6-5	NA	TRBJ1-1	NA	TGTGCCAGCAGTTATCCAGGTGGCACTGAAGCTTTCTTT	CASSYPGGTEAFF
TRBV18	TRBD1	TRBJ1-1	NA	TGTGCCAGCTCACCAACGAGGACAGGGAGGAACACTGAAGCTTTCTTT	CASSPTRTGRNTEAFF
TRBV5-1	NA	TRBJ2-1	NA	TGCGCCAGCAGCTTGGGACAGGTAGACAATGAGCAGTTCTTC	CASSLGQVDNEQFF
TRBV19	TRBD1	TRBJ1-4	NA	TGTGCCAGTAGTCCTATCGGACAGGTACGACATGAAAAACTGTTTTTT	CASSPIGQVRHEKLFF
TRBV19	NA	TRBJ1-4	NA	TGTGCCAGTAGTAGCCGGGGGAGGAATGAAAAACTGTTTTTT	CASSSRGRNEKLFF
TRBV5-1	TRBD1	TRBJ1-5	NA	TGCGCCAGCAGACGGGACAGGCAGGTGCGTCAGCCCCAGCATTTT	CASRRDRQVRQPQHF
TRBV7-6	NA	TRBJ2-7	NA	TGTGCCAGCAGCTTATCTGCGGGCCCCTACGAGCAGTACTTC	CASSLSAGPYEQYF
TRBV20-1	TRBD1	TRBJ2-7	NA	TGCAGTGCTAGTGGGACAGGCAGCTCCTACGAGCAGTACTTC	CSASGTGSSYEQYF
TRBV16	NA	TRBJ2-2	once	TGTGCCAGCAGCCTACAGGGCCCCGGGGAGCTGTTTTTT	CASSLQGPGELFF
TRBV3-1/TRBV3-2	TRBD2	TRBJ2-3	NA	TGTGCCAGCAGCCAAGGCCTAGCGGATACAGATACGCAGTATTTT	CASSQGLADTDTQYF
TRBV5-6	TRBD2	TRBJ2-7	NA	TGTGCCAGCAGCTACGAACAAGCGGGAGCCCAAAGGGGGTACGAGCAGTACTTC	CASSYEQAGAQRGYEQYF
TRBV11-2	NA	TRBJ2-1	NA	TGTGCCAGCAGCTTCAACACCAATGAGCAGTTCTTC	CASSFNTNEQFF
TRBV6-5	TRBD1	TRBJ2-7	NA	TGTGCCAGCAGTTACGAGCGTCCGGGACAGGGCTACGAGCAGTACTTC	CASSYERPGQGYEQYF
TRBV7-9	TRBD1	TRBJ1-4	NA	TGTGCCAGCAGCTTAGGGGACAGGGCGAGGGAAAAACTGTTTTTT	CASSLGDRAREKLFF
TRBV30	TRBD1	TRBJ1-3	NA	TGTGCCTGGTCCCCCGGGACAGCCGGAAACACCATATATTTT	CAWSPGTAGNTIYF
TRBV11-2	NA	TRBJ2-3	NA	TGTGCCAGCAGCCCGAAGGGGGGGCGTTACACAGATACGCAGTATTTT	CASSPKGGRYTDTQYF
TRBV7-9	TRBD1	TRBJ1-1	NA	TGTGCCAGCAGCTTAGAGACAGGGTACACTGAAGCTTTCTTT	CASSLETGYTEAFF
TRBV11-2	NA	TRBJ1-6	NA	TGTGCCAGCAGCTTAGGAGATTCACCCCTCCACTTT	CASSLGDSPLHF
TRBV6-6	NA	TRBJ2-7	NA	TGTGCCAGCAAAAGGCTGACCGGGGGCTACGAGCAGTACTTC	CASKRLTGGYEQYF
TRBV5-6	TRBD1	TRBJ1-5	NA	TGTGCCAGCAGCCAGGGACAGACCTATAGCAATCAGCCCCAGCATTTT	CASSQGQTYSNQPQHF